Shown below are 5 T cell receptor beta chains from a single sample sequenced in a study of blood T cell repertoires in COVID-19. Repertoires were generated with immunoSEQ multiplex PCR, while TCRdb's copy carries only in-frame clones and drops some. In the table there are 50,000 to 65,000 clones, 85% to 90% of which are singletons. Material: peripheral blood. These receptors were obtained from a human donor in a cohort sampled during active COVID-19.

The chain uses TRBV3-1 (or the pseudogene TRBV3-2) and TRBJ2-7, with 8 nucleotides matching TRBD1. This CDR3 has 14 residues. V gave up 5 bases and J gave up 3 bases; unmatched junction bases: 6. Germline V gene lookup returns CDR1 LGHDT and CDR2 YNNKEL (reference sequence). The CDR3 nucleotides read TGTGCCAGCAGCTACCGGGACAGGAGCTACGAGCAGTACTTC. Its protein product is CASSYRDRSYEQYF.

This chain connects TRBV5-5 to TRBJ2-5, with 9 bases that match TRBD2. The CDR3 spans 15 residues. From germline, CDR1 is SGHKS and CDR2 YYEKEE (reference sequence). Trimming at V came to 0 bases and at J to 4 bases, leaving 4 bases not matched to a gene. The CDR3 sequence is CASSLVGGGVETQYF. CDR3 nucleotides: TGTGCCAGCAGCTTGGTTGGCGGGGGGGTAGAGACCCAGTACTTC. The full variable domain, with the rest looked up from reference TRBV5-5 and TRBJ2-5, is DAGVTQSPTHLIKTRGQQVTLRCSPISGHKSVSWYQQVLGQGPQFIFQYYEKEERGRGNFPDRFSARQFPNYSSELNVNALLLGDSALYLCASSLVGGGVETQYFGPGTRLLVL.

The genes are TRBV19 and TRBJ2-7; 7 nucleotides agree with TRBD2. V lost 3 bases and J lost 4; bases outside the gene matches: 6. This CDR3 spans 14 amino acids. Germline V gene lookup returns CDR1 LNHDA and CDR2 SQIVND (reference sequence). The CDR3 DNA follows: TGTGCCAGTAGTATTCAGGGAGGGGAGTACGAGCAGTACTTC. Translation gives CASSIQGGEYEQYF.

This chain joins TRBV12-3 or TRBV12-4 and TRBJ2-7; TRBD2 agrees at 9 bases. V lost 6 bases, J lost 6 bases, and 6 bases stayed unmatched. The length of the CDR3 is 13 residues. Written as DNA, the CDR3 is TGTGCCAGCAGCACGGCGGGGGGGCGCGAGCAGTACTTC. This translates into CASSTAGGREQYF.

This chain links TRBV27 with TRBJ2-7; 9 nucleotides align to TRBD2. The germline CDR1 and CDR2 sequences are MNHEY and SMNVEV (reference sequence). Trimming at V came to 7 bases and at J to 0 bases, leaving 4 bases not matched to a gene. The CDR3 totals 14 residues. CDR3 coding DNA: TGTGCCAGCAAACCGGGACTAGCCTCCTACGAGCAGTACTTC. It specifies CASKPGLASYEQYF.